Presented here are 18 T cell receptor beta chains from one specimen sequenced in a study of TIL therapy for anti-PD-1-resistant metastatic lung cancer (dated by TCRdb to the early 2020s). Sample time point, as interpreted from the label and publication: pre-treatment sample, taken before nivolumab and TIL therapy. The immunoSEQ v3 hsTCRB kit was used to amplify TCR beta CDR3 regions from genomic DNA through bias-controlled multiplex PCR. TCRdb re-hosts the immuneACCESS table, in-frame sequences only. Its copies lack some clones; in the studies checked, an unresolved V gene accounts for under half of them, and the cause for the rest is not known. The sample table records about 36,000 clones; more than 60% of these occur just once. The ten most abundant clones make up 4.5% to 7% of the sample. This specimen consisted of blood, obtained at baseline. Source of these receptors: a person between 25 and 80 years old with non-small cell lung cancer.

The J gene is TRBJ2-5, the V gene TRBV28, with 10 bases lining up with TRBD1. This CDR3 has 14 residues. J lost 3 bases, V lost 2 bases, and 0 bases had no gene match. Germline loops: CDR1 MDHEN, CDR2 SYDVKM. This chain's CDR3 is CASSLGTGEETQYF. CDR3 coding DNA: TGTGCCAGCAGTTTAGGGACAGGGGAAGAGACCCAGTACTTC.

The chain's CDR3 is CASSQGARATNEKLFF. CDR3 in DNA: TGTGCCAGCAGCCAGGGGGCCCGGGCAACTAATGAAAAACTGTTTTTT. The chain uses TRBV28 and TRBJ1-4, with TRBD1 identical over 8 bases. The V gene end was trimmed by 6 bases and the J gene end by 0 bases; junction bases not matched to a gene: 6. There are 16 residues in the CDR3. The germline gives CDR1 MDHEN, CDR2 SYDVKM.

The chain is built from TRBV6-5 and TRBJ2-2, with 8 bases fitting TRBD1. Germline assignment: CDR1 MNHEY and CDR2 SVGAGI. J gave up 6 bases and V 6 bases, and 9 bases lay outside the gene matches. The CDR3 consists of 15 residues. CDR3 amino acids: CASRPTGATPGELFF. The CDR3 nucleotides are TGTGCCAGCAGACCGACAGGGGCCACCCCCGGGGAGCTGTTTTTT.

The chain links TRBV11-2 to TRBJ2-7, with D possibly TRBD2 on 5 matching bases. The length of the CDR3 is 15 residues. Trimming stripped 2 bases from V and 6 bases from J, with 17 bases between. CDR1 is SGHAT, CDR2 FQNNGV, per germline. CDR3 residues: CASSLIRLLSGEQYF. DNA for the CDR3: TGTGCCAGCAGCTTAATTAGACTACTCAGCGGCGAGCAGTACTTC.

The rearrangement joins TRBV7-2 to TRBJ2-3; 7 positions agree with TRBD2. Per germline, CDR1 SGHTA and CDR2 FQGNSA. CDR3 length equals 15 residues. V shed 4 bases and J 0 bases; nucleotides not matched to a gene: 4. Written as DNA, the CDR3 is TGTGCCAGCAGCTCAGTGCGGGGGAGCACAGATACGCAGTATTTT. Its protein product is CASSSVRGSTDTQYF.

V gene TRBV10-3 combines with J gene TRBJ2-7; D is perhaps TRBD2 (7 bases). The CDR3 loop spans 15 amino acids. Germline lookup yields CDR1 ENHRY and CDR2 SYGVKD. Trimming took off 8 bases at V and 7 bases at J, with 24 bases between the two ends. CDR3 in DNA: TGTGCCATCGCTAGAAGGGGGGAGGGGCTCGTGGAGCAGTACTTC. Translating gives CAIARRGEGLVEQYF.

This clone has just one count. The chain carries TRBV10-1 and TRBJ2-4; D is uncertain. V was pared by 1 base and J by 12 bases, with 7 bases between. Germline values: CDR1 WNHNN, CDR2 SYGVQD (reference sequence). This CDR3 is built from 11 residues. CDR3 in amino acids: CASSEYRDQYF. Written as DNA, the CDR3 is TGCGCCAGCAGTGAGTATAGGGATCAGTACTTC.

CDR3 nucleotides: TGTGCCTGGAGTAGCGGGAAGGGCTACGAGCAGTACTTC. This gives the protein CAWSSGKGYEQYF. The V gene is TRBV30, the J gene TRBJ2-7, with 7 bases fitting TRBD2. Germline V gene data show CDR1 as GTSNPN and CDR2 as SVGIG (reference sequence). Losses at the gene ends were 2 bases for V and 3 bases for J; bases not matched to a gene: 4. The CDR3 length is 13 residues.

This clone was detected once. The V and J genes are TRBV4-3 and TRBJ2-3; 7 nucleotides agree with TRBD1. Looked up from germline, CDR1 is LGHNA and CDR2 is YSLEER. J lost 3 bases, V lost 2 bases, and 2 bases had no gene match. This CDR3 has 14 amino acids. DNA of the CDR3: TGCGCCAGCAGCCAACAACAGGGGACAGATACGCAGTATTTT. Translating gives CASSQQQGTDTQYF.

This clone was counted only a few times. The rearrangement uses TRBV11-2 and TRBJ1-6; D is uncertain. V shed 5 bases and J shed 0 bases, with 5 bases lying between them. The V gene's germline CDR1 is SGHAT and CDR2 FQNNGV. The CDR3 is made up of 14 amino acids. The CDR3 is CASSISSYNSPLHF. The CDR3 DNA is TGTGCCAGCAGCATTAGCTCCTATAATTCACCCCTCCACTTT.

This clone showed up just once. The junction shows a germline mismatch at one end, possibly a read error. This CDR3 is also generated by other DNA sequences in the sample. The chain links TRBV7-2 to TRBJ2-7, with D unresolved. There are 15 residues in the CDR3. Germline CDR1 reads SGHTA; CDR2 reads FQGNSA. DNA of the CDR3: TGTGCCAGCAGCTTAATACTTATGAGGTCCTACGAGCAGTACTTT. It translates to CASSLILMRSYEQYF.

The V gene is TRBV10-3, the J gene TRBJ1-3; the D gene is possibly TRBD1 (5 bases). The CDR3 covers 15 residues. V lost 2 bases and J lost 4, with 12 bases in between. CDR1 is ENHRY, CDR2 SYGVKD, per germline. The CDR3 coding sequence is TGTGCCATCAGTGAGCCCAGGGAGGTCGGAAACACCATATATTTT. Translated, it gives CAISEPREVGNTIYF.

The CDR3 loop reads CASSSRTSGWETQYF. In nucleotides, the CDR3 is TGTGCCAGCAGCTCGCGGACTAGCGGGTGGGAGACCCAGTACTTC. V gene TRBV7-2 combines with J gene TRBJ2-5; 11 nucleotides align to TRBD2. V dropped 4 bases and J dropped 5; count of bases not matched to a gene: 6. In germline, CDR1 is SGHTA, CDR2 FQGNSA. The CDR3 has 15 residues.

The chain has TRBV2 and TRBJ1-2; D perhaps matches TRBD1 (5 bases). The V end lost 3 bases, the J end lost 6 bases, and 17 bases lay between the germline ends. Germline lookup yields CDR1 SNHLY and CDR2 FYNNEI. The CDR3 has 15 residues. In nucleotides, the CDR3 is TGTGCCAGCAGTGACGTTTCGGGGGAAATAAATGGCTACACCTTC. As protein: CASSDVSGEINGYTF.

This chain joins TRBV5-1 and TRBJ2-3; possible D gene TRBD2, 5 bases. The length of the CDR3 is 15 residues. Germline V gives CDR1 SGHRS, CDR2 YFSETQ. Trimming left V 0 bases short and J 3 bases short, with 11 bases between. This CDR3 reads CASSLVAGRTDTQYF. DNA of the CDR3: TGCGCCAGCAGCTTGGTGGCGGGTAGGACAGATACGCAGTATTTT.

This clone was observed a handful of times. The chain has TRBV2 and TRBJ1-1; no firm D call. Looked up from germline, CDR1 is SNHLY and CDR2 is FYNNEI. V lost 1 base and J lost 9, with 3 bases in between. The CDR3 totals 10 residues. The CDR3 nucleotides read TGTGCCAGCAGTGAAGGCCAAGCTTTCTTT. Residues: CASSEGQAFF.

The V call is TRBV4-3, the J call TRBJ1-1; D may be TRBD1 (5 bases). V lost 5 bases and J 6 bases, leaving 13 bases between the germline ends. CDR3 length: 13 residues. The V gene's germline CDR1 is LGHNA and CDR2 YSLEER. The DNA for the CDR3 is TGCGCCAGCAGCGGGGGGGTGTTGCCTGAAGCTTTCTTT. Translation gives CASSGGVLPEAFF.

The V and J genes are TRBV28 and TRBJ1-2; possible D gene TRBD1, 5 bases. CDR3 length equals 13 residues. In germline, CDR1 is MDHEN, CDR2 SYDVKM. Trimming shortened V by 10 bases and J by 2 bases, and 14 bases separated the two germline ends. The DNA for the CDR3 is TGTGCCACCCCTGGGGGGAGGAACTATGGCTACACCTTC. It yields the protein CATPGGRNYGYTF.